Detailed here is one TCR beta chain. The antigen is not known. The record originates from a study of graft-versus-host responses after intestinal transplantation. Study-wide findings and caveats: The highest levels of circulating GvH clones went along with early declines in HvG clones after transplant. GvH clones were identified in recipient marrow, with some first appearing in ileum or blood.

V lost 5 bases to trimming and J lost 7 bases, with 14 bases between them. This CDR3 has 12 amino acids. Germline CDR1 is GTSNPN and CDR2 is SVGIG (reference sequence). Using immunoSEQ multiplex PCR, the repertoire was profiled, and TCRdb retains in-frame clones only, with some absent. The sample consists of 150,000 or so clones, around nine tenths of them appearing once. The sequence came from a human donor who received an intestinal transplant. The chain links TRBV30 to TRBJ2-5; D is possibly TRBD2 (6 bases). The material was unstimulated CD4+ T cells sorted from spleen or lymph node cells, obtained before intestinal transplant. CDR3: CAWEMGGGTQYF. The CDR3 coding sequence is TGTGCCTGGGAAATGGGGGGTGGGACCCAGTACTTC. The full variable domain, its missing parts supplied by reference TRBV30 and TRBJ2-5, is SQTIHQWPATLVQPVGSPLSLECTVEGTSNPNLYWYRQAAGRGLQLLFYSVGIGQISSEVPQNLSASRPQDRQFILSSKKLLLSDSGFYLCAWEMGGGTQYFGPGTRLLVL.